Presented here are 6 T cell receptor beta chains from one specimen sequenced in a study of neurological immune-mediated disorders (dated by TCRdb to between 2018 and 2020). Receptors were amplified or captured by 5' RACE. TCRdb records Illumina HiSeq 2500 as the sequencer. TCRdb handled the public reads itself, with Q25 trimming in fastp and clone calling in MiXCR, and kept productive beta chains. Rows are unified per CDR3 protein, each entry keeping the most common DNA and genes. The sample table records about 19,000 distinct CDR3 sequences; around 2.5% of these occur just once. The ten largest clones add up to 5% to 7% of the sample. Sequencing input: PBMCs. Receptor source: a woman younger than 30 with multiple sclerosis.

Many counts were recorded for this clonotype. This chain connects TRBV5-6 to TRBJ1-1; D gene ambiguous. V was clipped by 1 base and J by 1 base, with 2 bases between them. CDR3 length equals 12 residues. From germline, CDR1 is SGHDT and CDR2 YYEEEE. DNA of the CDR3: TGTGCCAGCAGCTTGAAGAACACTGAAGCTTTCTTT. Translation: CASSLKNTEAFF.

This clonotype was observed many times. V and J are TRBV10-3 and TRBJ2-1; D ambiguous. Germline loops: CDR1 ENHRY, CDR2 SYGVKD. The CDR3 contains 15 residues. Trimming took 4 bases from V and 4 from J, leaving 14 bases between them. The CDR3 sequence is CAISARPEFYNEQFF. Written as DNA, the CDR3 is TGTGCCATCAGTGCTCGTCCCGAATTTTACAATGAGCAGTTCTTC.

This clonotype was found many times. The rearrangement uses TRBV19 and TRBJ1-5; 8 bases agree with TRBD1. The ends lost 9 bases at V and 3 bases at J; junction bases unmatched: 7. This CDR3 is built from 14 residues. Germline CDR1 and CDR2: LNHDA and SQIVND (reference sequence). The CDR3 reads CASSGTGSNQPQHF. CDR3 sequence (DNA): TGTGCCAGCAGCGGGACAGGCTCCAATCAGCCCCAGCATTTT. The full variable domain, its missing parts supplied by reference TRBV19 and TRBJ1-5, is DGGITQSPKYLFRKEGQNVTLSCEQNLNHDAMYWYRQDPGQGLRLIYYSQIVNDFQKGDIAEGYSVSREKKESFPLTVTSAQKNPTAFYLCASSGTGSNQPQHFGDGTRLSIL.

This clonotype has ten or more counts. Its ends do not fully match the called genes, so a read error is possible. The CDR3 region has the DNA TGCAGTGCTACCCTTGGGGATAGCAATCAGCCCCAGAATTTT. It translates to CSATLGDSNQPQNF. The chain combines TRBV20-1 with TRBJ1-5; D uncertain. CDR1 and CDR2 (germline): DFQATT, SNEGSKA (reference sequence). CDR3 length: 14 residues.

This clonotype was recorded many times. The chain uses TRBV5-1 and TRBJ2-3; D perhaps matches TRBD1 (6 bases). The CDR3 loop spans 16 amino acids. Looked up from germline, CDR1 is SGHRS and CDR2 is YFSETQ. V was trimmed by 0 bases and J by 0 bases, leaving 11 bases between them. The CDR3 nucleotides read TGCGCCAGCAGCTTGGCTGGGGGCGGTAGCACAGATACGCAGTATTTT. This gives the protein CASSLAGGGSTDTQYF.

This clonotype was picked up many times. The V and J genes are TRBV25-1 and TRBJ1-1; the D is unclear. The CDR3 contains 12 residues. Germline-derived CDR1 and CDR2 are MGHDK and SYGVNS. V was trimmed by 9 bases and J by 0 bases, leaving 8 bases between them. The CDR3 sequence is CASCDMNTEAFF. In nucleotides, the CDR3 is TGTGCCAGTTGCGATATGAACACTGAAGCTTTCTTT.